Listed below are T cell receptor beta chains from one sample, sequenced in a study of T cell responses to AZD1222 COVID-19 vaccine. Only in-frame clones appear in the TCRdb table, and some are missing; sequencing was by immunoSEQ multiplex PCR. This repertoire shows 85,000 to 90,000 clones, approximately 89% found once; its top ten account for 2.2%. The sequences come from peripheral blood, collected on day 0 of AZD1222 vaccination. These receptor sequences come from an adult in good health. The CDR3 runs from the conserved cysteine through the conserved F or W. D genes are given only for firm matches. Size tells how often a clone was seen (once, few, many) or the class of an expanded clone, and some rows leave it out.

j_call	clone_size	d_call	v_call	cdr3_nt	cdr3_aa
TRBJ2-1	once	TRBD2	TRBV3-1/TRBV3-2	TGTGCCAGCAGCCAAGGTCCAGCGGGAGGACCCAATGAGCAGTTCTTC	CASSQGPAGGPNEQFF
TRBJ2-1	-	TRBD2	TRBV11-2	TGTGCCAGCAGCTTAGTGGGAGGGTATGAGCAGTTCTTC	CASSLVGGYEQFF
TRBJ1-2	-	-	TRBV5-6	TGTGCCAGCAGCTTTGGCCAGGGGCATAATGGCTACACCTTC	CASSFGQGHNGYTF
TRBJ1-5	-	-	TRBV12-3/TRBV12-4	TGTGCCAGCAGTTTAATCGGGAATCAGCCCCAGCATTTT	CASSLIGNQPQHF
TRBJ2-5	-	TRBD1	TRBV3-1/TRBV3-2	TGTGCCAGCAGCCAAAACAGGGGAAGTGAGACCCAGTACTTC	CASSQNRGSETQYF
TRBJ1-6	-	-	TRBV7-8	TGTGCCAGCTCTAAAACGGGGTCCTTTGGTTCACCCCTCCACTTT	CASSKTGSFGSPLHF
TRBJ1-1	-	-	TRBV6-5	TGTGCCAGCAGTACCTTACGGGGTGAGGCTTTCTTT	CASSTLRGEAFF
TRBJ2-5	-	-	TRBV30	TGTGCCTGGAGTGGGGGCCAAGAGACCCAGTACTTC	CAWSGGQETQYF
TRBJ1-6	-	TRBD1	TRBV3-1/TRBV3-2	TGTGCCAGCAGCCAAATACAGGGGGGGAATTCACCCCTCCACTTT	CASSQIQGGNSPLHF
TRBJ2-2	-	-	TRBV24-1	TGTGCCACTAAAGCCGGGGGTACCGGGGAGCTGTTTTTT	CATKAGGTGELFF
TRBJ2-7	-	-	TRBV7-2	TGTGCCAGCAGCTTAGCGCTTGGCAGGGGTCCCCTGCGTGCGTACTTC	CASSLALGRGPLRAYF
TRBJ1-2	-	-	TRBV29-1	TGCAGCGTTGAAGGCCGGGGTTTGAATGGCTACACCTTC	CSVEGRGLNGYTF
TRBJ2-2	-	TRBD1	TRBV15	TGTGCCACCAGCAGAGAGACAGGGACGAACACCGGGGAGCTGTTTTTT	CATSRETGTNTGELFF
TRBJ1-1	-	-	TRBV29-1	TGCAGCGTTGAGACAGCAATGAACACTGAAGCTTTCTTT	CSVETAMNTEAFF
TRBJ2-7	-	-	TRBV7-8	TGTGCCAGCAGCTTAGGGTCTAGCCTCGAGCAGTACTTC	CASSLGSSLEQYF
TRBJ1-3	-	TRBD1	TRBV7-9	TGTGCCAGCAGCCTGACAGGGGTTGGAAACACCATATATTTT	CASSLTGVGNTIYF
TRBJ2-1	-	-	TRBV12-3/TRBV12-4	TGTGCCAGCAGTTTAGGAGTAAATGAGCAGTTCTTC	CASSLGVNEQFF
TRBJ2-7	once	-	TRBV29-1	TGCAGCGTTGCCCTAGGGGTTGGGGCCGAGCAGTACTTC	CSVALGVGAEQYF
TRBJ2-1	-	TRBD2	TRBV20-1	TGCAGTGCTAGTAAGGGACTAGCGGGAGTCTTC	CSASKGLAGVF
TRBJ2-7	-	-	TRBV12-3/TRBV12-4	TGTGCCAGCAGTCATTCGTCCCCCTACGAGCAGTACTTC	CASSHSSPYEQYF
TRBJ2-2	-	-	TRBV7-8	TGTGCCAGCAGCCCCCGACAGGTTAACACCGGGGAGCTGTTTTTT	CASSPRQVNTGELFF
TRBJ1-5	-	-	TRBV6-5	TGTGCCAGCAGTTACTCTCACAACCAGCCCCAGCATTTT	CASSYSHNQPQHF
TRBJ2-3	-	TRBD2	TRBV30	TGTGCCTGGAGTCCTTCGACTAGCGGGATGGGGGATACGCAGTATTTT	CAWSPSTSGMGDTQYF
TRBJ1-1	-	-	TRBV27	TGTGCCAGCAGTTTGGAAAGATTGAACACTGAAGCTTTCTTT	CASSLERLNTEAFF
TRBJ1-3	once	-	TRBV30	TGTGCCTGGATAAGGACTGGTGGAAACACCATATATTTT	CAWIRTGGNTIYF
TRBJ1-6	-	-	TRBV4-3	TGCGCCAGCAGCCAAGGGGGGAGCTCCTATAATTCACCCCTCCACTTT	CASSQGGSSYNSPLHF
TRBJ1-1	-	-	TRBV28	TGTGCCAGCAGTTCACCTCTTTGGAACACTGAAGCTTTCTTT	CASSSPLWNTEAFF
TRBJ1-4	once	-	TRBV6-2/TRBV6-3	TGTGCCAGCAGCCGCGACGGTCTTAATGAAAAACTGTTTTTT	CASSRDGLNEKLFF
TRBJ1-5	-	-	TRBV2	TGTGCCAGCCACCTTGGACCCGAAGGGCAGCCCCAGCATTTT	CASHLGPEGQPQHF
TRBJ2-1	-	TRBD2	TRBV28	TGTGCCAGCAACTCTCCGGGACTAGCGGGGGGAGCGGCCAGAAATGAGCAGTTCTTC	CASNSPGLAGGAARNEQFF
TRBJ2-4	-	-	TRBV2	TGTGCCAGCATTGTTAGGGGGGCCAAAAACATTCAGTACTTC	CASIVRGAKNIQYF
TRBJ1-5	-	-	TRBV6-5	TGTGCCAGCAGTTACAGCGACAGGTCCAATCAGCCCCAGCATTTT	CASSYSDRSNQPQHF
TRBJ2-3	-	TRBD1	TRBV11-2	TGTGCCAGCAGCTTACAGGGGGCTTCCACAGATACGCAGTATTTT	CASSLQGASTDTQYF
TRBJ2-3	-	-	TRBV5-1	TGCGCCAGCAGCTCTCGACAGGACCTCACAGATACGCAGTATTTT	CASSSRQDLTDTQYF
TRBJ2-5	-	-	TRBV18	TGTGCCAGCTCACCACTCCCGGTATCCTCCCGAGAGACCCAGTACTTC	CASSPLPVSSRETQYF
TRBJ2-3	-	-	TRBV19	TGTGCAACATCAAGCCAGGGGTACTACACAGATACGCAGTATTTT	CATSSQGYYTDTQYF
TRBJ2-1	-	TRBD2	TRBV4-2	TGTGCCAGCAGCCAATCGGCGGGAGAAGGCTACAATGAGCAGTTCTTC	CASSQSAGEGYNEQFF
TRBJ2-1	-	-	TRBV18	TGTGCCAGCTCCCCCCCAGACAGATCCTACAATGAGCAGTTCTTC	CASSPPDRSYNEQFF
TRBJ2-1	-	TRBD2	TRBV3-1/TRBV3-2	TGTGCCAGCAGCCATAGGACTAGCGGGACCAATGAGCAGTTCTTC	CASSHRTSGTNEQFF
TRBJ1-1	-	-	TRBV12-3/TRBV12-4	TGTGCCACTAACCAGGGACGGGCCACTGAAGCTTTCTTT	CATNQGRATEAFF
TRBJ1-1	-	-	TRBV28	TGTGCCAGCAGTTCTCTGGGGTCGAACACTGAAGCTTTCTTT	CASSSLGSNTEAFF
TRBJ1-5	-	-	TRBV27	TGTGCCAGCAGTTTGGGGGGAGCAACCCGCAATCAGCCCCAGCATTTT	CASSLGGATRNQPQHF
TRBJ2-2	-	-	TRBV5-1	TGCGCCAGCAGCTTGCTCGGATTGGGAACCGGGGAGCTGTTTTTT	CASSLLGLGTGELFF
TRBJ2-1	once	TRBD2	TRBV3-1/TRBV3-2	TGTGCCAGCAGCCTAAGCGGGATAACCTACAATGAGCAGTTCTTC	CASSLSGITYNEQFF
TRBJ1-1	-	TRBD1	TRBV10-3	TGTGCCATCAGGAAGACAGGGGGAACCAGGAACACTGAAGCTTTCTTT	CAIRKTGGTRNTEAFF
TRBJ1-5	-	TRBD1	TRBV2	TGTGCCAGCAGAGGACAGGGGCATCGTCAGCAGCCCCAGCATTTT	CASRGQGHRQQPQHF
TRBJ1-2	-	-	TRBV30	TGTGCCTGGTTGCTCCCCGGTGGGGGCAGTGGCTACACCTTC	CAWLLPGGGSGYTF
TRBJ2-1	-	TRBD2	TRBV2	TGTGCCAGCAGTGAAATCGGGAGGCTAGCGGGGAATGAGCAGTTCTTC	CASSEIGRLAGNEQFF
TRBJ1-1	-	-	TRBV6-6	TGTGCCAGCAGTTACCCCAGGGAACCGAGTGAAGCTTTCTTT	CASSYPREPSEAFF